The TCR beta chain described here comes from a study of shared clonotypes between healthy human individuals. The CDR3 extends over 15 amino acids. Germline values: CDR1 LNHDA, CDR2 SQIVND (reference sequence). The V end was cut by 1 base, the J end by 2 bases, with 12 bases between. Here immunoSEQ multiplex PCR was the method, and the copy in TCRdb shows in-frame clones only, minus some. The sample holds 1.6 million or so clones, approximately 98.5% seen once. Sequencing was done on a sample of naive CD4+ T cells sorted from blood. The subset was: CD45RA+ positively selected. J is TRBJ2-7 and V is TRBV19; tentative D call: TRBD1 (6 bases). The TCR originated in a man aged 30 to 45 in good health. The CDR3: CASSIAATGPYEQYF. The CDR3 coding sequence is TGTGCCAGTAGTATAGCCGCGACAGGCCCCTACGAGCAGTACTTC.